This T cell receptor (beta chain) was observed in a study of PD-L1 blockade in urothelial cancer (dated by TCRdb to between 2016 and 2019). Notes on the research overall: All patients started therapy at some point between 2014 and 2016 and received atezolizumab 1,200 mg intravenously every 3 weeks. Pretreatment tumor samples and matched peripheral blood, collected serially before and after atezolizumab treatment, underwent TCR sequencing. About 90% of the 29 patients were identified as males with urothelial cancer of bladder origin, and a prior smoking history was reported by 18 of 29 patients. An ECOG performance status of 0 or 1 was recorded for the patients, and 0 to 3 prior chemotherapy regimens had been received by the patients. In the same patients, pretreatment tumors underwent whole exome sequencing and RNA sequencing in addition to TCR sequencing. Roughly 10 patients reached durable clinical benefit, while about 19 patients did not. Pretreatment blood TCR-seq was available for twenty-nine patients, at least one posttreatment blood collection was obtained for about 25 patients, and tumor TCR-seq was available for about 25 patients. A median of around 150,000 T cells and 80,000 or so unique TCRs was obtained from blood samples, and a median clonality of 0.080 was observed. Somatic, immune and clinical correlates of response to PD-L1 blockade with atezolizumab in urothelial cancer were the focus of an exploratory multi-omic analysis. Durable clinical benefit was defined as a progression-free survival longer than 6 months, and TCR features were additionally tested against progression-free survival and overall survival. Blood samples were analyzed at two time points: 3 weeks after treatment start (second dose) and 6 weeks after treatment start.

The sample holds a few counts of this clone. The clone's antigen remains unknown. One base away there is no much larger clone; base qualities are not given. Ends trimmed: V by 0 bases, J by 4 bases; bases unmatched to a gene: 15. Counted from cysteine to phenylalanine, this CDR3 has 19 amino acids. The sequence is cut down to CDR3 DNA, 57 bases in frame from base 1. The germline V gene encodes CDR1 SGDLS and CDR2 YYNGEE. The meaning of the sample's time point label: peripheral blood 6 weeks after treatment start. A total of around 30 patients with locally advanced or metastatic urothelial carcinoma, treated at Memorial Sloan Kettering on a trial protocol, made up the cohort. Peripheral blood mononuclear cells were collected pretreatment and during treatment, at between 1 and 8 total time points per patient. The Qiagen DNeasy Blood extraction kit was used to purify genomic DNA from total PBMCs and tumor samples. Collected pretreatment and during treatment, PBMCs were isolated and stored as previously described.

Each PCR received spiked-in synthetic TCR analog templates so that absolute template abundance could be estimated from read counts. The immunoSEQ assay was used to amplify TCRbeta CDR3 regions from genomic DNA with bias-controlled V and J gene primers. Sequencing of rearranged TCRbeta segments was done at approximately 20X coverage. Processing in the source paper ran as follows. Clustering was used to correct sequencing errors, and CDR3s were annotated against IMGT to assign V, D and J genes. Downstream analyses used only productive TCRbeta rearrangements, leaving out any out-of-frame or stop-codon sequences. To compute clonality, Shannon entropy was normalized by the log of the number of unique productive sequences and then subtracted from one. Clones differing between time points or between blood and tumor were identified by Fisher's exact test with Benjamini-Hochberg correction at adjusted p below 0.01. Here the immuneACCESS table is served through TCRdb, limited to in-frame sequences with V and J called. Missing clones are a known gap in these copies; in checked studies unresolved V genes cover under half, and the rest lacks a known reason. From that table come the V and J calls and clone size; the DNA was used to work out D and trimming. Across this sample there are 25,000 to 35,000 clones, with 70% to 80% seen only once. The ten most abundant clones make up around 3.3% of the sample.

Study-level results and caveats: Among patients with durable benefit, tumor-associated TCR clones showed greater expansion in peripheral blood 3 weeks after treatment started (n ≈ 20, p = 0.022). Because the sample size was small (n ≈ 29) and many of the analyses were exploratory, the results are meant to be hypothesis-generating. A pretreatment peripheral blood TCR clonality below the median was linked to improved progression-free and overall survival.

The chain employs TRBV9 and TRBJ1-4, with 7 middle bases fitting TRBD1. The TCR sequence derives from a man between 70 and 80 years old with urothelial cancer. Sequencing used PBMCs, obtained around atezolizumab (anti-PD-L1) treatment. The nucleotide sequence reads TGTGCCAGCAGCGTAGAAGAGGGGGCCCCACGAATCCTTAATGAAAAACTGTTTTTT. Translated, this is CASSVEEGAPRILNEKLFF.